This record concerns one TCR beta chain sequence. No cognate antigen has been identified for it. Base quality data are lacking; no much larger clone is found one base away. The source of the sample is a study of T cell responses to AZD1222 COVID-19 vaccine (dated by TCRdb to the early 2020s). Broadly, across the study: AZD1222 recipients whose second dose came at about 4 weeks and those whose second dose came at about 12 weeks were combined into one group, since spike-specific TCR depth and breadth did not differ between the two schedules. A total of 233 trial participants underwent TCR sequencing, of whom around 200 received two doses of AZD1222 and about 25 received two doses of the MenACWY control vaccine. Trial participants were enrolled by age into 18-55, 56-69 and 70-plus year subgroups, with approximately 150, 30 and 60 TCR-sequenced participants respectively.

From a lookup of the germline V gene, CDR1 and CDR2 are SGDLS and YYNGEE. Taken from cysteine to phenylalanine, the CDR3 has 14 residues. Here the CDR3 DNA is all that survives: 42 bases in frame from base 1. V and J lose 0 bases and 0 bases, and a span of 6 bases separates them. The CDR3 regions of human TCRbeta chains were subjected to immunosequencing. In the paper's pipeline: TCRs in the repertoires were compared against a reference library of SARS-CoV-2-specific TCRs that had been generated with the MIRA antigen-specificity platform. Breadth was defined as the fraction of unique TCRs that were SARS-CoV-2-associated. Depth was defined as the fraction of total T cells that were SARS-CoV-2-associated. Using the MIRA data, each spike-specific TCR was mapped to the spike region that the TCR reacts to and placed in a CD4 or CD8 class. Log10-transformed breadth and depth values were compared by one-way ANOVA with Sidak's multiple comparisons tests. This is the immuneACCESS table as TCRdb keeps it, with only in-frame sequences that have V and J called. A part of the clones is gone; compared with another copy, unresolved V genes explain less than half, and the rest is unexplained. D and trimming were read from the DNA, whereas the V and J calls and clone size are those reported in that table. The table for this sample lists over 110,000 clones; more than 80% of them were counted only once. Jointly, the top ten make up 1.6% of the sample.

This sample's time point label indicates: baseline before first vaccination. The vaccinee samples were drawn from two UK trials, COV001 and COV002, one of which was a single-blind randomized controlled phase 2/3 trial testing AZD1222 (ChAdOx1 nCoV-19) in healthy adults. For TCRbeta chain sequencing, PBMC samples were collected from trial participants at day 0 and at day 28 after the second dose. Points the paper makes about the study in general: After two AZD1222 doses, spike-specific TCR breadth and depth were significantly higher than at day 0 and than in MenACWY recipients. Most participants were white British and females outnumbered males, and the authors suggested that clonal diversity may have been underestimated. Because no day 14 peak-response samples were available, the repertoires could be characterized only after the peak T cell response. The vaccine-associated CD4 TCRs covered the entire spike protein, and the dominant responses fell in regions 160-218 and 743-854. The 56-69-year group was small, and its depth increase did not reach significance, likely because of low power. Reportedly, almost half of the unique spike-specific TCRs recognized epitopes lying outside the regions that are mutated in the B.1.351 and B.1.1.7 variants. Only a handful of AZD1222 recipients were SARS-CoV-2 seropositive at baseline, limiting conclusions about previously exposed vaccinees.

The rearrangement combines TRBV9 with TRBJ1-1; no confident D gene assignment can be made. This TCR derives from an adult in good health. Specimen: peripheral blood, collected on day 0 of AZD1222 vaccination. CDR3 reads: CASSVGRLNTEAFF. In nucleotide form, the sequence is TGTGCCAGCAGCGTAGGGCGCTTGAACACTGAAGCTTTCTTT.